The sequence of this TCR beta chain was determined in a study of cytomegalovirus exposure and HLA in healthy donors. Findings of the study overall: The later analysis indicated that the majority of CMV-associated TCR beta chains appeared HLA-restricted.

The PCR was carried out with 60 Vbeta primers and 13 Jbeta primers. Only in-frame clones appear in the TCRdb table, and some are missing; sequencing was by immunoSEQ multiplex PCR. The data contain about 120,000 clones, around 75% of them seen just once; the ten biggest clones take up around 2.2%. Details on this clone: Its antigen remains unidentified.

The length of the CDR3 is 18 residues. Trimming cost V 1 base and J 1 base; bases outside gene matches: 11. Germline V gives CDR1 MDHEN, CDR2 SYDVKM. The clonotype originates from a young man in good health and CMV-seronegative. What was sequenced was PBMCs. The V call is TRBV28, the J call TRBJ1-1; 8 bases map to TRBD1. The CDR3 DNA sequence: TGTGCCAGCAGTTTATCGACTTGGTGGGGGACAGGGAACACTGAAGCTTTCTTT. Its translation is CASSLSTWWGTGNTEAFF.